What follows is one TCR beta chain and its context. The antigen remains undetermined. These data are taken from a study of cytomegalovirus exposure and HLA in healthy donors. Overall study: The 120 or so validation repertoires and the approximately 640 first-cohort repertoires shared a platform, a later analysis reported. Study-wide results and caveats: The authors listed 150 to 200 TCR beta chains as cytomegalovirus-associated. The authors confirmed in vitro that a few CMV-associated chains were specific for CMV antigens.

The CDR3 spans 13 residues. Trimming stripped 0 bases from V and 11 bases from J, with 16 bases between. Germline V CDR1 and CDR2: GTSNPN, SVGIG (reference sequence). Generated by immunoSEQ multiplex PCR, the TCRdb table keeps only in-frame clones and is missing some. The data hold hundreds of thousands of clones, with approximately 87% observed a single time. The chain employs TRBV30 and TRBJ1-1; no definite D call. The sample consisted of PBMCs. The sequence was collected from a woman aged 18-29 years in good health and CMV-seronegative. The DNA for the CDR3 is TGTGCCTGGAGTGTAGTGAGTCGGGGTCGGGCTTTCTTT. Translation: CAWSVVSRGRAFF.